Detailed here is one T cell receptor (beta chain). Its antigen remains unidentified. The data are from a study of cytomegalovirus exposure and HLA in healthy donors. The PCR was carried out with 60 Vbeta primers and 13 Jbeta primers. Assay: immunoSEQ multiplex PCR; the TCRdb copy retains only in-frame clones and omits some. The listing contains over 200,000 clones. Notes on the study in general: Most of the TCR beta V segments (in an earlier analysis) were productive either about 87% or about 30% of the time. The likely explanation for a cluster of highly shared sequence variants was sequencing artifact.

Germline CDR1 is MNHEY and CDR2 is SVGAGI. V lost 6 bases, J lost 7 bases, and 6 bases stayed unmatched. The length of the CDR3 is 13 residues. Sequencing was done on a sample of PBMCs. The chain combines TRBV6-5 with TRBJ1-2, with 9 positions matching TRBD1. The clonotype comes from a woman aged 30 to 39 in good health and CMV-seropositive. The CDR3: CASRGTGNVGYTF. In DNA form, the CDR3 reads TGTGCCAGCAGGGGGACAGGGAACGTTGGCTACACCTTC.